Below, one T cell receptor beta chain is given with its context. The CDR3 has 16 residues. Germline V gives CDR1 MGHRA, CDR2 YSYEKL. With 3 bases clipped from V and 7 bases from J, the junction kept 9 bases outside the gene matches. Per the authors' pipeline: Amplification of reference gene primers was used by the study to estimate nucleated cell counts. Only in-frame clones appear in the TCRdb table, and some are missing; sequencing was by immunoSEQ multiplex PCR. V and J calls and clone size are those listed in that table; D and trimming were worked out from the DNA. The sample has roughly 290,000 clones, nearly 90% seen once. The data were obtained in a study of blood T cell repertoires in COVID-19. In the study overall: From T cells, B-cell-depleted T cells, or PBMCs came the material, which was cDNA or gDNA.

In terms of age and location, participants ranged from roughly 18 to 90 years and lived in around 22 US areas. The chain combines TRBV4-1 with TRBJ1-4; 9 bases agree with TRBD1. The sequenced sample was PBMCs or T cells enriched from blood (not recorded which). This TCR was sampled from a woman between 18 and 29 years old with acute COVID-19. This CDR3 is CASSHRNIQGAEKLFF. CDR3 sequence (DNA): TGCGCCAGCAGCCATAGGAACATACAGGGGGCTGAAAAACTGTTTTTT.